Presented here are 27 T cell receptor beta chains from one specimen sequenced in a study of CD8 T cells in Susac syndrome. RNA was extracted with the RNeasy kit, and a quantity of roughly 0.45 to 1 ug was reverse transcribed using random hexamers. TCRdb used MiXCR to reprocess the immunoSEQ multiplex PCR reads, holding one entry per CDR3 protein. The top ten hold roughly 0.2% of the sample, which has 330,000 or so distinct CDR3 sequences, around nine tenths seen once. The sample taken for sequencing was CD8+ T cells from PBMCs. These receptors all stem from a human donor with multiple sclerosis.

The rearrangement joins TRBV6-1 to TRBJ2-5; TRBD1 matches 11 bases. The germline V gene has CDR1 MNHNS and CDR2 SASEGT. After removal of 8 bases from V and 5 bases from J, the junction contained 10 bases not matched to a gene. CDR3 size: 15 residues. The CDR3 sequence: CASGPGQGGAETQYF. The CDR3 DNA reads as TGTGCCAGCGGACCGGGACAGGGGGGAGCGGAGACCCAGTACTTC.

The chain carries TRBV4-2 and TRBJ1-1; TRBD1 agrees at 9 bases. Germline V lookup: CDR1 LGHNA, CDR2 YNFKEQ. The CDR3 extends over 15 amino acids. V lost 2 bases, J lost 5 bases, and 6 bases stayed unmatched. The CDR3 reads CASSQQGQGITEAFF. CDR3 sequence (DNA): TGTGCCAGCAGCCAACAGGGACAGGGCATAACTGAAGCTTTCTTT.

The chain carries TRBV27 and TRBJ2-7, with unresolved D. Germline CDR1 reads MNHEY; CDR2 reads SMNVEV (reference sequence). V lost 4 bases and J lost 5, with 18 bases in between. This CDR3 has 15 amino acids. The CDR3, as DNA: TGTGCCAGCAGTTCCTATAACATCGACGGAAACGAGCAGTACTTC. Translating gives CASSSYNIDGNEQYF.

V gene TRBV19 combines with J gene TRBJ2-7; D gene uncertain. Trimming shortened V by 5 bases and J by 3 bases, and 11 bases separated the two germline ends. Germline assignment: CDR1 LNHDA and CDR2 SQIVND (reference sequence). This CDR3 has 13 residues. CDR3 residues: CASSAGPFYEQYF. The DNA of the CDR3 is TGTGCCAGTAGTGCCGGGCCCTTCTACGAGCAGTACTTC.

The chain carries TRBV6-1 and TRBJ1-1, with TRBD1 matching 10 bases. The germline V gene encodes CDR1 MNHNS and CDR2 SASEGT. The CDR3 has 17 amino acids. After removal of 4 bases from V and 0 bases from J, the junction contained 8 bases not matched to a gene. For the CDR3, the DNA is TGTGCCAGCAGTGGGGGACAGGGGTTGTACCTGAACACTGAAGCTTTCTTT. It encodes CASSGGQGLYLNTEAFF.

The chain has TRBV5-7 and TRBJ2-7; D gene uncertain. TRBV5-7 has ORF status, its function being uncertain. Trimming stripped 3 bases from V and 5 bases from J, with 18 bases between. The CDR3 has 15 residues. Written as DNA, the CDR3 is TGTGCCAGCAGCTCCCGAGACGGAAGGCAGGACGAGCAGTACTTC. Translating gives CASSSRDGRQDEQYF.

This rearrangement joins TRBV6-2 or TRBV6-3 to TRBJ1-2; possible D gene TRBD1, 5 bases. The CDR3 is made up of 18 amino acids. Germline V gene sequence: CDR1 MNHEY, CDR2 SVGEGT. Trimming removed 2 bases at V and 3 bases at J, with 22 bases between. CDR3 region: CASSYARGYGAEDYGYTF. The CDR3 DNA reads TGTGCCAGCAGTTACGCCCGAGGGTATGGGGCCGAAGACTATGGCTACACCTTC.

The chain carries TRBV5-1 and TRBJ1-3; perhaps TRBD1 as D (5 bases). V was cut by 4 bases and J by 0 bases, with 11 bases left in between. This CDR3 is built from 15 residues. Germline V lookup: CDR1 SGHRS, CDR2 YFSETQ. The CDR3 DNA reads TGCGCCAGCAGCCCGACAGAGTACTCTGGAAACACCATATATTTT. Translation: CASSPTEYSGNTIYF.

The rearrangement uses TRBV9 and TRBJ2-3; D might be TRBD1 (6 bases). V was shortened by 0 bases and J by 5 bases, with 10 bases between the two germline ends. Germline V gives CDR1 SGDLS, CDR2 YYNGEE. CDR3 length: 14 residues. CDR3 coding DNA: TGTGCCAGCAGCGTAGCATACAGGGAAGATACGCAGTATTTT. It encodes CASSVAYREDTQYF.

V gene TRBV30 combines with J gene TRBJ2-7, with 9 bases identical to TRBD1. After removal of 5 bases from V and 6 bases from J, the junction contained 2 bases not matched to a gene. The CDR3 is 11 residues long. Germline V gene lookup returns CDR1 GTSNPN and CDR2 SVGIG (reference sequence). CDR3 loop: CAWEQGAEQYF. In DNA, the CDR3 is TGTGCCTGGGAACAGGGGGCCGAGCAGTACTTC. Based on the CDR3 plus reference TRBV30 and TRBJ2-7, the full variable domain is SQTIHQWPATLVQPVGSPLSLECTVEGTSNPNLYWYRQAAGRGLQLLFYSVGIGQISSEVPQNLSASRPQDRQFILSSKKLLLSDSGFYLCAWEQGAEQYFGPGTRLTVT.

This clonotype came up once. V and J are TRBV19 and TRBJ2-1; 8 bases match TRBD2. This CDR3 is 15 amino acids long. CDR1 and CDR2 from the germline V gene are LNHDA and SQIVND (reference sequence). Trimming at V came to 1 base and at J to 6 bases, leaving 5 bases not matched to a gene. The CDR3 DNA sequence: TGTGCCAGTAGTATAGTGAGCGGGAGCGCCAATGAGCAGTTCTTC. This gives the protein CASSIVSGSANEQFF.

This chain joins TRBV6-2 or TRBV6-3 and TRBJ2-2; TRBD2 is a possible D gene (5 bases). V dropped 0 bases and J dropped 3 bases, with 8 bases sitting between them. Germline CDR1 and CDR2: MNHEY and SVGEGT. The CDR3 is made up of 15 amino acids. The CDR3 sequence: CASSYSPGDTGELFF. As DNA, the CDR3 is TGTGCCAGCAGTTACTCGCCCGGGGACACCGGGGAGCTGTTTTTT.

The count of this clonotype is one. This sequence joins TRBV5-4 and TRBJ1-1; no firm D call. The CDR3 runs 13 residues. V lost 4 bases to trimming and J lost 7 bases, with 14 bases between them. Looked up from germline, CDR1 is SGHNT and CDR2 is YYREEE (reference sequence). The CDR3, as DNA: TGTGCCAGCAGCAATCCGCCCGGGATTGAAGCTTTCTTT. Translating it yields CASSNPPGIEAFF.

This clonotype occurred a few times. The CDR3 reads CAIRTATYNEQFF. The DNA of the CDR3 is TGTGCCATCAGGACAGCTACCTACAATGAGCAGTTCTTC. V usage is TRBV10-3 and J usage is TRBJ2-1, with D possibly being TRBD1 (5 bases). This CDR3 is built from 13 residues. Deletions cut 6 bases from V and 2 bases from J, with 8 bases between. Germline V gene lookup returns CDR1 ENHRY and CDR2 SYGVKD.

V gene TRBV29-1 combines with J gene TRBJ2-7, with D possibly being TRBD1 (5 bases). CDR3 length: 14 amino acids. V was shortened by 4 bases and J by 7 bases, with 20 bases between the two germline ends. Germline assignment: CDR1 SQVTM and CDR2 ANQGSEA. The CDR3 reads CSVVLSQGVGEQYF. CDR3 sequence (DNA): TGCAGCGTTGTTTTATCCCAGGGCGTGGGGGAGCAGTACTTC.

The chain has TRBV7-6 and TRBJ2-7; D might be TRBD2 (5 bases). The CDR3 consists of 15 residues. The V end lost 3 bases, the J end lost 0 bases, and 12 bases lay between the germline ends. From germline, CDR1 is SGHVS and CDR2 FNYEAQ. The CDR3 sequence: CASSFSDSSSYEQYF. The DNA of the CDR3 is TGTGCCAGCAGCTTTTCGGACTCGAGCTCCTACGAGCAGTACTTC.

The V call is TRBV7-8, the J call TRBJ1-1; TRBD1 agrees at 7 bases. The CDR3 sequence is 15 residues long. Germline CDR1 is SGHVS and CDR2 is FQNEAQ. The J segment lost 1 base and the V segment lost 5 bases, leaving 7 bases of the junction unmatched. CDR3 residues: CASSSPGTENTEAFF. CDR3 nucleotide sequence: TGTGCCAGCAGCAGCCCCGGGACAGAGAACACTGAAGCTTTCTTT. Full variable domain (missing parts from reference TRBV7-8 and TRBJ1-1): GAGVSQSPRYKVAKRGQDVALRCDPISGHVSLFWYQQALGQGPEFLTYFQNEAQLDKSGLPSDRFFAERPEGSVSTLKIQRTQQEDSAVYLCASSSPGTENTEAFFGQGTRLTVV.

The CDR3 nucleotides read TGCAGCGTTGACAGGGGGCGAAACGAGCAGTACTTC. Protein sequence: CSVDRGRNEQYF. This chain links TRBV29-1 with TRBJ2-7, with 8 nucleotides matching TRBD1. Per germline, CDR1 SQVTM and CDR2 ANQGSEA. V lost 3 bases to trimming and J lost 5 bases; unmatched junction nucleotides: 3. The CDR3 spans 12 residues.

This clonotype was seen just once. This chain joins TRBV14 and TRBJ2-3; D remains ambiguous. V was trimmed by 4 bases and J by 5 bases, leaving 10 bases between them. Per germline, CDR1 SGHDN and CDR2 FVKESK. This CDR3 region has 13 residues. The CDR3, as DNA: TGTGCCAGCAGCCTGGGGTCTAGAGATACGCAGTATTTT. Protein: CASSLGSRDTQYF.

This sequence joins TRBV27 and TRBJ1-2; the D gene is possibly TRBD1 (5 bases). CDR3 size: 16 residues. Germline CDR1 MNHEY, CDR2 SMNVEV (reference sequence). The V gene lost 4 bases and the J gene lost 1 base, with 16 bases spanning the gap. The CDR3 is CASSSGVGQSNYGYTF. CDR3 in DNA: TGTGCCAGCAGTTCAGGTGTGGGGCAAAGTAACTATGGCTACACCTTC.

This chain links TRBV24-1 with TRBJ1-2; the match to TRBD1 covers 9 bases. This CDR3 contains 16 residues. The germline gives CDR1 KGHDR, CDR2 SFDVKD. J lost 7 bases, V lost 0 bases, and 8 bases had no gene match. In nucleotides, the CDR3 is TGTGCCACCAGTGATTTGCCCGACAGGGGGATTCGTGGCTACACCTTC. Translated, it gives CATSDLPDRGIRGYTF.

The CDR3 reads CASSLSGTGGSYEQYF. CDR3 coding DNA: TGTGCCAGCAGCTTAAGCGGGACAGGGGGCTCCTACGAGCAGTACTTC. The V gene is TRBV7-2, the J gene TRBJ2-7; 11 bases agree with TRBD1. The CDR3 runs to 16 residues. V was clipped by 2 bases and J by 0 bases; unmatched bases: 3. Germline V gene lookup returns CDR1 SGHTA and CDR2 FQGNSA. Full variable domain (rest looked up from reference TRBV7-2 and TRBJ2-7): GAGVSQSPSNKVTEKGKDVELRCDPISGHTALYWYRQSLGQGLEFLIYFQGNSAPDKSGLPSDRFSAERTGGSVSTLTIQRTQQEDSAVYLCASSLSGTGGSYEQYFGPGTRLTVT.

This chain joins TRBV7-9 and TRBJ2-5; TRBD1 matches 10 bases. Germline CDR1 and CDR2: SEHNR and FQNEAQ (reference sequence). V dropped 5 bases and J dropped 5; count of bases not matched to a gene: 11. This CDR3 region has 16 residues. The CDR3 here is CASSIRDRGLRETQYF. CDR3 nucleotides: TGTGCCAGCAGCATACGCGACAGGGGGCTTAGGGAGACCCAGTACTTC.

V and J are TRBV4-1 and TRBJ2-3; D may be TRBD1 (5 bases). This CDR3 has 16 residues. The germline CDR1 and CDR2 sequences are MGHRA and YSYEKL. V lost 1 base, J lost 4 bases, and 15 bases lay in between. The CDR3 region is CASSQASDSFADTQYF. In DNA form, the CDR3 reads TGCGCCAGCAGCCAAGCATCAGACAGTTTTGCAGATACGCAGTATTTT.

The chain uses TRBV14 and TRBJ2-2; possibly TRBD2 for D (5 bases). Germline V gene data show CDR1 as SGHDN and CDR2 as FVKESK. This CDR3 contains 15 residues. Trimming took 1 base from V and 5 from J, leaving 11 bases between them. The DNA for the CDR3 is TGTGCCAGCAGCCAAGGGGGAGTTGCGACCGGGGAGCTGTTTTTT. This gives the protein CASSQGGVATGELFF. Variable domain in full (rest from reference TRBV14 and TRBJ2-2): EAGVTQFPSHSVIEKGQTVTLRCDPISGHDNLYWYRRVMGKEIKFLLHFVKESKQDESGMPNNRFLAERTGGTYSTLKVQPAELEDSGVYFCASSQGGVATGELFFGEGSRLTVL.

This chain joins TRBV28 and TRBJ2-1, with D uncertain. CDR3 length: 14 amino acids. CDR1 is MDHEN, CDR2 SYDVKM, per germline. Trimming left V 3 bases short and J 0 bases short, with 6 bases between. The CDR3 sequence: CASSFAGSYNEQFF. CDR3 DNA: TGTGCCAGCAGTTTCGCCGGCTCCTACAATGAGCAGTTCTTC.

The chain carries TRBV4-3 and TRBJ2-2; D is unclear. This CDR3 is built from 13 residues. The V gene lost 0 bases and the J gene lost 7 bases, with 6 bases spanning the gap. In germline, CDR1 is LGHNA, CDR2 YSLEER. The CDR3 nucleotides are TGCGCCAGCAGCCAAGATGAGGTCGGGGAGCTGTTTTTT. It specifies CASSQDEVGELFF.